These T cell receptor beta chains were read from a single sample in a study of graft-versus-host responses after intestinal transplantation. Method: immunoSEQ multiplex PCR; TCRdb's copy keeps in-frame clones and lacks some. In the table there are around 100,000 clones, roughly 87% of which are singletons. These receptors have no identified antigens. The sequencing here drew on unstimulated CD4+ T cells sorted from spleen or lymph node cells, taken before intestinal transplant. These receptors all stem from a human donor who received an intestinal transplant. Both conserved end residues are part of each CDR3. The D gene is left open where the match is weak. Clone size is given for some rows only: seen once, a few or many times, or a class if the clone is expanded.

v_gene	j_gene	d_gene	abundance	CDR3aa	CDR3nt
TRBV2	TRBJ2-1	TRBD1	-	CASSVETGAYNEQFF	TGTGCCAGCAGTGTCGAGACAGGGGCCTACAATGAGCAGTTCTTC
TRBV29-1	TRBJ1-2	-	-	CSVGADYGYTF	TGCAGCGTGGGGGCTGACTATGGCTACACCTTC
TRBV5-6	TRBJ1-4	-	-	CASSPLYRTNEKLFF	TGTGCCAGCAGCCCCCTATATCGAACTAATGAAAAACTGTTTTTT
TRBV27	TRBJ2-7	-	-	CASNHGGRSYEQYF	TGTGCCAGCAATCACGGGGGTAGATCCTACGAGCAGTACTTC
TRBV5-5	TRBJ2-7	-	-	CASYLTGSSYEQYF	TGTGCCAGTTACCTAACAGGGAGCTCCTACGAGCAGTACTTC
TRBV6-5	TRBJ1-5	-	few	CASSYTGEQPQHF	TGTGCCAGCAGTTACACAGGAGAGCAGCCCCAGCATTTT
TRBV19	TRBJ2-6	-	-	CASSTSVGANVLTF	TGTGCCAGTAGTACCTCAGTAGGGGCCAACGTCCTGACTTTC
TRBV5-1	TRBJ2-1	TRBD2	-	CASSSLAGADEQFF	TGCGCCAGCAGCTCCTTAGCGGGAGCAGATGAGCAGTTCTTC
TRBV9	TRBJ2-1	TRBD2	few	CASSIGLAGGPAYNEQFF	TGTGCCAGCAGCATCGGACTAGCGGGAGGGCCGGCCTACAATGAGCAGTTCTTC
TRBV27	TRBJ2-3	TRBD2	-	CASSSTSGATDTQYF	TGTGCCAGCAGTTCAACTAGCGGGGCCACAGATACGCAGTATTTT